The text below deals with one TCR beta chain. These data are taken from a study of CD8 T cells in Susac syndrome. CDR1 MGHRA and CDR2 YSYEKL come from the germline V gene. Losses at the gene ends were 0 bases for V and 4 bases for J; bases not matched to a gene: 7. The CDR3 sequence is 16 residues long. Reverse transcription used roughly 0.45 to 1 ug RNA and random hexamers. By means of immunoSEQ multiplex PCR, TCR beta CDR3 spanning 54 Vbeta and 13 Jbeta underwent amplification. TCRdb itself ran the immunoSEQ multiplex PCR reads through MiXCR, one entry per CDR3 protein. In the table there are roughly 47,000 distinct CDR3 sequences, nearly 95% of which are singletons.

The chain carries TRBV4-1 and TRBJ2-5, with 8 bases that match TRBD1. The TCR comes from a human donor in good health. The source material was CD8+ T cells from PBMCs. CDR3 sequence reads: CASSQEPTGGRETQYF. The CDR3 DNA sequence: TGCGCCAGCAGCCAAGAGCCTACAGGGGGTAGAGAGACCCAGTACTTC.